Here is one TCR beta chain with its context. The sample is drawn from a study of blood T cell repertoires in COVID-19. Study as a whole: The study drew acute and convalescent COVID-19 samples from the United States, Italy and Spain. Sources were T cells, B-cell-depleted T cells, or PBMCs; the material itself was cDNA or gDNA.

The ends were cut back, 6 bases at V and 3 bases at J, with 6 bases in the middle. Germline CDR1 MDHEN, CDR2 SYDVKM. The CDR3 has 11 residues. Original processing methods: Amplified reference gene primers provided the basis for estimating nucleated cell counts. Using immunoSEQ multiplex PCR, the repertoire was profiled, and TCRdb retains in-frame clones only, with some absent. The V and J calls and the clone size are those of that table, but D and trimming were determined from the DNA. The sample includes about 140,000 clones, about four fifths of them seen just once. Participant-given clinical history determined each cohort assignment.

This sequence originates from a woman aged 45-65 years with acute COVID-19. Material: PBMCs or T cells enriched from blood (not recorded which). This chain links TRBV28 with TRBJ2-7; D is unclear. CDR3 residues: CASRHSYEQYF. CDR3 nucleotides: TGTGCCAGCAGACACAGCTACGAGCAGTACTTC.